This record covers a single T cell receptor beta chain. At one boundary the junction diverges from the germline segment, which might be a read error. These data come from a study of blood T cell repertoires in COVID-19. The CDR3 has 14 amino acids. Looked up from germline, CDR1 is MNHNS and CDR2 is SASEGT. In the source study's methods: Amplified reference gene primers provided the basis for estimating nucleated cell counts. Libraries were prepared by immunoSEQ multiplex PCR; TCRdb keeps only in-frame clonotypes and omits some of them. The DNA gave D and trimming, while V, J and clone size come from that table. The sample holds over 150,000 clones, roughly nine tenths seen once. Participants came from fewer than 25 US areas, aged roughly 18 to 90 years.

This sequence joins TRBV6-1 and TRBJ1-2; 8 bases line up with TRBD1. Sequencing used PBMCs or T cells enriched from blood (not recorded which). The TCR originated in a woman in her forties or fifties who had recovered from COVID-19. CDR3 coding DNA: TGTGCCAGCAGTAAAGCCCAACAGGGGGGTGGCTACACCTTC. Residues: CASSKAQQGGGYTF.